This T cell receptor (beta chain) originates from a study of T cells in Graves' hyperthyroidism and ophthalmopathy. Study-level findings and limits: Through a model of 13 V-J features, ophthalmopathy was separated from stable hyperthyroidism. Before onset, ophthalmopathy was predicted by the model a median about six months earlier. The blood repertoire included most of the expanded thyroid clonotypes above 0.001.

V shed 5 bases, J shed 10 bases, and the junction held 14 bases outside the gene matches. The CDR3 spans 17 residues. CDR1 is SEHNR, CDR2 FQNEAQ, per germline (reference sequence). This clonotype has a count of ten or more. Its antigen is as yet unknown. Uncontrolled infection, other autoimmune disease, pregnancy or lactation barred patients from enrollment. Amplification of TCR beta CDR3 regions used RNA as the template. Carried out on the TCR CDR3, a first-round RT-PCR used the HTBI primer set. One entry per CDR3 protein, called by TCRdb with MiXCR from the multiplex PCR reads. The table lists roughly 570,000 distinct CDR3 sequences, 46% of them singletons.

Input material: peripheral blood or thyroid tissue (not recorded which). This sequence joins TRBV7-9 and TRBJ1-4; 12 nucleotides line up with TRBD1. This TCR was sampled from a woman younger than 30 with Graves' hyperthyroidism. The CDR3 nucleotides are TGTGCCAGCAGCCTCAATTACCAGGGACAGGGGGCAGGAAAACTGTTTTTT. Translating gives CASSLNYQGQGAGKLFF.